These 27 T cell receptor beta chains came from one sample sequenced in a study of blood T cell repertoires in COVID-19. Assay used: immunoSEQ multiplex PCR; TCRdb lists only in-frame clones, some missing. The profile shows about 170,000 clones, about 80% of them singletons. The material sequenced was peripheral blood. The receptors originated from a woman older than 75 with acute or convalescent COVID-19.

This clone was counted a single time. In DNA, the CDR3 is TGTGCCACCAGTGATGGGACAGGGAGTTCACATTCGCAGTATTTT. Translated: CATSDGTGSSHSQYF. The chain is built from TRBV24-1 and TRBJ2-3; 9 bases fit TRBD1. Looked up from germline, CDR1 is KGHDR and CDR2 is SFDVKD. The CDR3 totals 15 residues. With V trimmed by 3 bases and J by 10 bases, 10 bases remained unmatched.

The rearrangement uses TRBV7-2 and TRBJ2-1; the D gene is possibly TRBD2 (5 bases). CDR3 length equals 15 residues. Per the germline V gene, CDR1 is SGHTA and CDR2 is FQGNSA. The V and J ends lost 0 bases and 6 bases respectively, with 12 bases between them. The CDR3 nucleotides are TGTGCCAGCAGCTTAGCGGGAGCTGAGGTCAATGAGCAGTTCTTC. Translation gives CASSLAGAEVNEQFF.

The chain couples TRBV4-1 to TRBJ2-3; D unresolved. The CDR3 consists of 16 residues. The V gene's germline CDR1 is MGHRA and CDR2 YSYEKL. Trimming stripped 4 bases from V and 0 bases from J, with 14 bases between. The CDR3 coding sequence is TGCGCCAGCAGCCTTATCGCCCAGTCTAGCACAGATACGCAGTATTTT. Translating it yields CASSLIAQSSTDTQYF.

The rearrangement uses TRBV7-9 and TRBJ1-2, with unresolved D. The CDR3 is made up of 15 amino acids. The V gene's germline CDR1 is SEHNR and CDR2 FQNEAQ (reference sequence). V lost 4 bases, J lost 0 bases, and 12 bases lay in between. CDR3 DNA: TGTGCCAGCAGCTCCCGACAAACGACTAACTATGGCTACACCTTC. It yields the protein CASSSRQTTNYGYTF. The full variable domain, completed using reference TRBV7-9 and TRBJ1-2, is DTGVSQNPRHKITKRGQNVTFRCDPISEHNRLYWYRQTLGQGPEFLTYFQNEAQLEKSRLLSDRFSAERPKGSFSTLEIQRTEQGDSAMYLCASSSRQTTNYGYTFGSGTRLTVV.

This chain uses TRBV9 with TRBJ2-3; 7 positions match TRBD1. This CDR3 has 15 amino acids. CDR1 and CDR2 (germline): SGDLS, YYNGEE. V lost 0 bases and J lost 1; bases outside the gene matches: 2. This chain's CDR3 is CASSVGGGGTDTQYF. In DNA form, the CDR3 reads TGTGCCAGCAGCGTAGGAGGGGGCGGCACAGATACGCAGTATTTT.

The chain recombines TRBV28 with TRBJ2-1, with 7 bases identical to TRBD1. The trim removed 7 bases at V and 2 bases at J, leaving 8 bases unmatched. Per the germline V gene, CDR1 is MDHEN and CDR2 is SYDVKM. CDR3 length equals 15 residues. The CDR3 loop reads CASIRDSSPYNEQFF. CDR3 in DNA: TGTGCCAGCATCCGGGACAGTTCCCCCTACAATGAGCAGTTCTTC.

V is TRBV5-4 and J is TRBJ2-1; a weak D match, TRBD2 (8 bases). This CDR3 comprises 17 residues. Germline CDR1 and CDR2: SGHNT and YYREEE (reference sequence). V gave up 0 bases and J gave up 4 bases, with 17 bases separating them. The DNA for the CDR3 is TGTGCCAGCAGCTTGGAACAGGGGCCGGGGGGGTACAATGAGCAGTTCTTC. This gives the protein CASSLEQGPGGYNEQFF.

The CDR3 reads CASSYGQNNQPQHF. The CDR3 region has the DNA TGTGCCAGCAGTTACGGTCAGAATAATCAGCCCCAGCATTTT. The chain recombines TRBV6-2 or TRBV6-3 with TRBJ1-5, with D unclear. The CDR3 is 14 residues long. The germline CDR1 and CDR2 sequences are MNHEY and SVGEGT. The ends were cut back, 2 bases at V and 4 bases at J, with 9 bases in the middle.

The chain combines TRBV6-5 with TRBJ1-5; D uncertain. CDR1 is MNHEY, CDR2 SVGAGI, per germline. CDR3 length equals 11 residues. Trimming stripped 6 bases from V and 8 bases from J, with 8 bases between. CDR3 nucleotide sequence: TGTGCCAGCAGCCTCCGGGAGCCCCAGCATTTT. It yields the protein CASSLREPQHF.

The CDR3 is CASSIWGAGGTEAFF. CDR3 DNA sequence: TGTGCCAGTAGTATATGGGGTGCAGGGGGAACTGAAGCTTTCTTT. The V call is TRBV19, the J call TRBJ1-1; 7 positions match TRBD1. The J segment lost 5 bases and the V segment lost 2 bases, leaving 8 bases of the junction unmatched. CDR1 is LNHDA and CDR2 is SQIVND in the germline V gene (reference sequence). CDR3 length: 15 residues.

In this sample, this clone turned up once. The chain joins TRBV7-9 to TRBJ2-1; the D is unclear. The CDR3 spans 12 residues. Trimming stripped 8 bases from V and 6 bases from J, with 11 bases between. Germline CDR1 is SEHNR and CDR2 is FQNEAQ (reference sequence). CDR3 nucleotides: TGTGCCAGCGTGGGCCGAAGCAATGAGCAGTTCTTC. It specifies CASVGRSNEQFF.

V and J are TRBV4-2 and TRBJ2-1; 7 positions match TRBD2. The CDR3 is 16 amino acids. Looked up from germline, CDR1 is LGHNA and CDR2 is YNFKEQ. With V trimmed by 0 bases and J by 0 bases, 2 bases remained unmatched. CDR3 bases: TGTGCCAGCAGCCAAGATGGCGGGGGCTCCTACAATGAGCAGTTCTTC. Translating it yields CASSQDGGGSYNEQFF.

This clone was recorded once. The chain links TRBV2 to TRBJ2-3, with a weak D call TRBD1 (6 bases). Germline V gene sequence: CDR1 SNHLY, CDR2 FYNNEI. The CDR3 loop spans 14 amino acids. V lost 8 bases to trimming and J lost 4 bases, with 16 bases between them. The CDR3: CASGNRVPADTQYF. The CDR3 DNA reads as TGTGCCAGCGGAAACAGGGTCCCGGCAGATACGCAGTATTTT.

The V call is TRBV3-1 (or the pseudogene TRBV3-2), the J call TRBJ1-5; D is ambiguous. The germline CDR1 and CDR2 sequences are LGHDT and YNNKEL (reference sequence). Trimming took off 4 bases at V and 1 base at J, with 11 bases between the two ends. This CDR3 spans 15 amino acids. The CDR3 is CASSPTPGSNQPQHF. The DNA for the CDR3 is TGTGCCAGCAGCCCCACCCCGGGGAGCAATCAGCCCCAGCATTTT.

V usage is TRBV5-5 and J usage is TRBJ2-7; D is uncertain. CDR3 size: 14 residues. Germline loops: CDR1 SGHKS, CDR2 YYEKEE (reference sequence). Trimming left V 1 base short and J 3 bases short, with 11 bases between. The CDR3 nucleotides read TGTGCCAGCAGCTTGCCAGGCTCCCTCTACGAGCAGTACTTC. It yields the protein CASSLPGSLYEQYF. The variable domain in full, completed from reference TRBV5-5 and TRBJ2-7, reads DAGVTQSPTHLIKTRGQQVTLRCSPISGHKSVSWYQQVLGQGPQFIFQYYEKEERGRGNFPDRFSARQFPNYSSELNVNALLLGDSALYLCASSLPGSLYEQYFGPGTRLTVT.

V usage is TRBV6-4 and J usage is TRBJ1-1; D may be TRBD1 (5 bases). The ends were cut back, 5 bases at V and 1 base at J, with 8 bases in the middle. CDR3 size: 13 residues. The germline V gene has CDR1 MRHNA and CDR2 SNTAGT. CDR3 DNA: TGTGCCAGCAGTCAGACAGCGAACACTGAAGCTTTCTTT. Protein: CASSQTANTEAFF.

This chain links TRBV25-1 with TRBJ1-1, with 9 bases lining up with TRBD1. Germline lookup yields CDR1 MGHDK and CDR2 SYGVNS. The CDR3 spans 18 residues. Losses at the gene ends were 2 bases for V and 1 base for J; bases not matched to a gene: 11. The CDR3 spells CASSENWMGTGTNTEAFF. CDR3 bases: TGTGCCAGCAGTGAAAATTGGATGGGGACAGGGACGAACACTGAAGCTTTCTTT.

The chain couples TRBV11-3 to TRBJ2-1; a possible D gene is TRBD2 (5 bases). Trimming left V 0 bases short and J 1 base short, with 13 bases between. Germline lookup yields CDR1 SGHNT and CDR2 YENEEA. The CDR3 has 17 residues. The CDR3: CASSLDSGSRSYNEQFF. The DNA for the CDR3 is TGTGCCAGCAGCTTAGATTCGGGGAGTAGGTCCTACAATGAGCAGTTCTTC.

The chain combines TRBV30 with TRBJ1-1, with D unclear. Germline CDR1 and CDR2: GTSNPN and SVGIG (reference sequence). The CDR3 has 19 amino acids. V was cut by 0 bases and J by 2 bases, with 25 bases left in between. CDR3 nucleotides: TGTGCCTGGAGTGTACTTCAGAATTTAGGCGGGGAGATAAACACTGAAGCTTTCTTT. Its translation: CAWSVLQNLGGEINTEAFF.

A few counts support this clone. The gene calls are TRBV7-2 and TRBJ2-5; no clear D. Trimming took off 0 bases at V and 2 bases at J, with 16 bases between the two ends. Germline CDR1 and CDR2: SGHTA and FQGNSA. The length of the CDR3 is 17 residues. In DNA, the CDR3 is TGTGCCAGCAGCTTAGCCTCCTTTTGGCGACAACAAGAGACCCAGTACTTC. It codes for CASSLASFWRQQETQYF.

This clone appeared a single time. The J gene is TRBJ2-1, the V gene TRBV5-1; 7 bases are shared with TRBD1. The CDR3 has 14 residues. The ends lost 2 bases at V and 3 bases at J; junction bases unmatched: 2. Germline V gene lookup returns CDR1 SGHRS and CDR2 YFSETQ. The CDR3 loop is CASSLGTVYNEQFF. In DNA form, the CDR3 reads TGCGCCAGCAGCTTAGGGACAGTCTACAATGAGCAGTTCTTC.

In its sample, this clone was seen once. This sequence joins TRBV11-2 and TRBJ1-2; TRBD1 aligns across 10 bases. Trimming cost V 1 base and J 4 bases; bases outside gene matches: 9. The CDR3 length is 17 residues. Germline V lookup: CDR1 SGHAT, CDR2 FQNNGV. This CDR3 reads CASSLVASGTGAYGYTF. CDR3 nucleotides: TGTGCCAGCAGCTTAGTGGCCTCCGGGACAGGGGCCTATGGCTACACCTTC.

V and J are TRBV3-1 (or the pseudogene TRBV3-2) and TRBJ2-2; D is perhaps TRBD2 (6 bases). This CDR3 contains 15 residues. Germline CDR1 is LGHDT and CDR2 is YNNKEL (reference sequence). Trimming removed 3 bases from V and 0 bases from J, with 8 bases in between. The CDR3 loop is CASSQGGTNTGELFF. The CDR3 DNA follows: TGTGCCAGCAGCCAGGGCGGGACGAACACCGGGGAGCTGTTTTTT.

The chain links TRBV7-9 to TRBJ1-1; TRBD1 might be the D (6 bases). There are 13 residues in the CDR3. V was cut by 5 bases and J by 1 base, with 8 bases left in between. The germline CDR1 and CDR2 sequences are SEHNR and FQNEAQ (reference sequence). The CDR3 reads CASSQQGNTEAFF. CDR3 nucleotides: TGTGCCAGCAGCCAACAGGGGAACACTGAAGCTTTCTTT.

The CDR3 nucleotides read TGTGCCAGCAGTTCCCCGGGACTAGCGGGAGGGCCTTATACGCAGTATTTT. Translating it yields CASSSPGLAGGPYTQYF. V and J are TRBV27 and TRBJ2-3, with TRBD2 matching 16 bases. Germline V gives CDR1 MNHEY, CDR2 SMNVEV (reference sequence). This CDR3 comprises 17 residues. The ends lost 4 bases at V and 7 bases at J; junction bases unmatched: 8.

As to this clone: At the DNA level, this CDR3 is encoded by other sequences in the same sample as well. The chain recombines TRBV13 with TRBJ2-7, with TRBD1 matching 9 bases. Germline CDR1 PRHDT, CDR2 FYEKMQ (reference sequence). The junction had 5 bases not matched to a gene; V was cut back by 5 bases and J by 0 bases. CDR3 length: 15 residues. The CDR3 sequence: CASSPGQGSSYEQYF. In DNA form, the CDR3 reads TGTGCCAGCAGCCCCGGACAGGGGTCCTCCTACGAGCAGTACTTC.

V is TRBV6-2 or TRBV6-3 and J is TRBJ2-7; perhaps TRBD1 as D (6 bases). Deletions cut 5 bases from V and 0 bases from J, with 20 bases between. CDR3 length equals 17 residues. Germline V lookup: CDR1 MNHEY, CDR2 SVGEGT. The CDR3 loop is CASSRGSGHPLSYEQYF. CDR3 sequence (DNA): TGTGCCAGCAGTCGCGGCTCGGGACACCCCCTCTCCTACGAGCAGTACTTC.